The clone carrying this T cell receptor (beta chain) appeared a few times. Using its own MiXCR run on the RT-PCR reads, TCRdb lists one record per CDR3 protein. The sample contains over a thousand distinct CDR3 sequences, about 37% of which appear only once. The CDR3 has 13 residues. J was trimmed by 5 bases and V by 5 bases; bases with no gene match: 4. Germline loops: CDR1 MDHEN, CDR2 SYDVKM. Sequencing input: memory CD4+ T cells from salivary gland. The V and J genes are TRBV28 and TRBJ2-7; 9 bases are a match to TRBD1. The sequence was obtained from a female donor with primary Sjogren's syndrome. The CDR3 sequence is CASSGGQGDEQYF. The CDR3 DNA sequence: TGTGCCAGCAGTGGGGGACAGGGAGACGAGCAGTACTTC.